These 9 T cell receptor beta chains share one sample of origin, sequenced in a study of technical replicates of blood from a few donors. Measured with immunoSEQ multiplex PCR; TCRdb has only the in-frame clones, and not every one. The sample includes more than 65,000 clones, 85% to 95% of them seen just once. Sequencing was performed on T cells isolated from PBMCs. Receptors originate from a human donor in good health.

V and J are TRBV30 and TRBJ1-1, with no clear D. The germline V gene has CDR1 GTSNPN and CDR2 SVGIG (reference sequence). Trimming removed 4 bases at V and 0 bases at J, with 9 bases between. CDR3 length: 13 residues. The CDR3: CAWTGSMNTEAFF. In DNA form, the CDR3 reads TGTGCCTGGACCGGGAGTATGAACACTGAAGCTTTCTTT.

V and J are TRBV30 and TRBJ1-4; D is uncertain. CDR1 is GTSNPN, CDR2 SVGIG, per germline (reference sequence). There are 15 residues in the CDR3. Trimming left V 7 bases short and J 0 bases short, with 15 bases between. CDR3 loop: CASSGVAATNEKLFF. The CDR3 DNA follows: TGTGCCTCATCCGGGGTGGCCGCAACTAATGAAAAACTGTTTTTT.

The chain joins TRBV30 to TRBJ2-7; unclear D gene. The germline V and J ends were trimmed by 3 bases and 1 base, with 4 bases remaining between them. CDR1 is GTSNPN and CDR2 is SVGIG in the germline V gene (reference sequence). This CDR3 has 11 residues. The CDR3 protein is CAWRRSYEQYF. CDR3 DNA: TGTGCCTGGAGGCGATCCTACGAGCAGTACTTC.

The V call is TRBV18, the J call TRBJ2-3; TRBD1 aligns across 8 bases. The J segment lost 4 bases and the V segment lost 0 bases, leaving 3 bases of the junction unmatched. This CDR3 contains 15 residues. Germline CDR1 and CDR2: KGHSH and LQKENI. CDR3 DNA: TGTGCCAGCTCACCACCGGACAGGGAACCAGATACGCAGTATTTT. It is translated as CASSPPDREPDTQYF.

The CDR3 loop reads CAITTEAPYEQYF. CDR3 sequence (DNA): TGTGCCATCACTACCGAGGCCCCCTACGAGCAGTACTTC. V is TRBV10-3 and J is TRBJ2-7; D gene unclear. Looked up from germline, CDR1 is ENHRY and CDR2 is SYGVKD. The V and J ends lost 7 bases and 2 bases respectively, with 12 bases between them. CDR3 length equals 13 residues.

This clone was found a few times. This chain joins TRBV6-5 and TRBJ1-2; TRBD1 matches 9 bases. With 7 bases clipped from V and 8 bases from J, the junction kept 8 bases outside the gene matches. This CDR3 region has 13 residues. Germline V gene sequence: CDR1 MNHEY, CDR2 SVGAGI. Here the CDR3 reads CASNRDRDQGYTF. In DNA, the CDR3 is TGTGCCAGCAACCGGGACAGGGATCAGGGCTACACCTTC.

The chain employs TRBV6-1 and TRBJ1-1; possibly TRBD1 for D (6 bases). The ends were cut back, 7 bases at V and 1 base at J, with 7 bases in the middle. Germline assignment: CDR1 MNHNS and CDR2 SASEGT. The CDR3 has 12 amino acids. As DNA, the CDR3 is TGTGCCAGCAAGACAGGGAACACTGAAGCTTTCTTT. Translating gives CASKTGNTEAFF.

The chain combines TRBV21-1 with TRBJ2-7; whether TRBD1, the table's D call, matches the DNA was not checked. TRBV21-1 is tagged as a pseudogene. There are 16 residues in the CDR3. CDR3: CASSKGQGWFWVPQYF. CDR3 nucleotide sequence: TGTGCCAGCAGCAAAGGACAGGGATGGTTTTGGGTCCCTCAGTACTTC.

The V call is TRBV4-3, the J call TRBJ2-1; TRBD2 is a possible D gene (6 bases). The CDR3 covers 15 residues. The ends were cut back, 2 bases at V and 7 bases at J, with 15 bases in the middle. The germline V gene has CDR1 LGHNA and CDR2 YSLEER. The CDR3 loop is CASSQSGLGLNEQFF. CDR3 coding DNA: TGCGCCAGCAGCCAAAGCGGGCTAGGACTAAATGAGCAGTTCTTC.